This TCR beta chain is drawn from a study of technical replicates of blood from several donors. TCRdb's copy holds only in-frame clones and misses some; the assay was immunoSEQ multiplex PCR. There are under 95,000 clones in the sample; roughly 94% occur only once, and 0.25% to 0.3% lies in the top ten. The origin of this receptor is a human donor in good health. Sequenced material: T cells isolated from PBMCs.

The CDR3 region has the DNA TGTGCCAGCAGCTTGACGGGGAACACTGAAGCTTTCTTT. It yields the protein CASSLTGNTEAFF. The V gene is TRBV5-4, the J gene TRBJ1-1; D not resolved. The V gene lost 1 base and the J gene lost 1 base, with 5 bases spanning the gap. The CDR3 loop spans 13 amino acids. Germline V gene sequence: CDR1 SGHNT, CDR2 YYREEE (reference sequence). The full variable domain, completed using reference TRBV5-4 and TRBJ1-1, is ETGVTQSPTHLIKTRGQQVTLRCSSQSGHNTVSWYQQALGQGPQFIFQYYREEENGRGNFPPRFSGLQFPNYSSELNVNALELDDSALYLCASSLTGNTEAFFGQGTRLTVV.